This T cell receptor (beta chain) appears in the sequencing data of a study of CD8 T cells in Susac syndrome. TCR beta sequencing was performed on blood CD8+ and CD4+ T cells. Each multiple sclerosis control was a treatment-naive patient with relapsing-remitting disease that was either stable or active. FACS was used to enrich TEMRA cells, whereas the CD8+ and CD4+ T cells were obtained by negative isolation. Germline CDR1 reads SQVTM; CDR2 reads ANQGSEA. The CDR3 length is 12 residues. V was clipped by 7 bases and J by 1 base; unmatched bases: 4. Reverse transcription of about 0.45 to 1 ug RNA was performed with random hexamers. An immunoSEQ multiplex PCR generated amplified TCR beta CDR3 products spanning 54 Vbeta and 13 Jbeta. Each CDR3 protein gets one entry after TCRdb re-called the immunoSEQ multiplex PCR reads with MiXCR. Among some 260,000 distinct CDR3 sequences listed, 93% were seen once.

The origin of this receptor is a human donor with multiple sclerosis. The sequenced material came from CD4+ T cells from PBMCs. The J gene is TRBJ2-7, the V gene TRBV29-1, with 7 bases fitting TRBD1. CDR3 nucleotide sequence: TGCAGCGCCCGGGACAGTTCCTACGAGCAGTACGTC. Residues: CSARDSSYEQYV.